Sequencing of this TCR beta chain was carried out in a study of shared clonotypes between healthy human individuals. This CDR3 has 14 residues. Germline V gives CDR1 GTSNPN, CDR2 SVGIG (reference sequence). After removal of 2 bases from V and 4 bases from J, the junction contained 4 bases not matched to a gene. Genomic DNA of every subset was divided equally among multiple immunoSEQ plates. The repertoire was sequenced with immunoSEQ multiplex PCR; TCRdb's copy has only in-frame clones and lacks some. The data contain 400,000 to 500,000 clones, around 80% of them singletons. J is TRBJ1-5 and V is TRBV30, with 8 bases matching TRBD1. The specimen was PBMCs. This TCR was sampled from a middle-aged woman in good health. Some clones in this sample may be carry-over from other donors' samples. CDR3 sequence (DNA): TGTGCCTGGAGTCGAAACAGGGGGAATCAGCCCCAGCATTTT. Translated: CAWSRNRGNQPQHF.